This is a list of T cell receptor beta chains from one sample in a study of human T cells and chemical hapten exposure. A single record per CDR3 protein comes from TCRdb applying MiXCR to the RACE reads. This sample has 350,000 to 400,000 distinct CDR3 sequences, with more than 4.5% found just once. Sequenced material: whole blood, taken in connection with sensitization to the hapten diphenylcyclopropenone (DPC). The source is a woman between 50 and 59 years old with alopecia areata. Some clones in this sample may be carry-over from other donors' samples. The CDR3 runs from the conserved cysteine through the conserved F or W. D genes are given only for firm matches. Clone size is shown for a subset of rows, as once, few, many or a class of expanded clone.

d_gene,abundance,v_gene,j_gene,CDR3aa,CDR3nt
TRBD2,many,TRBV20-1,TRBJ2-1,CSARDSAGAGEQFF,TGCAGTGCTAGAGATTCCGCGGGAGCTGGCGAGCAGTTCTTC
TRBD2,few,TRBV28,TRBJ2-7,CASSRLAGTYEQYF,TGTGCCAGCAGTAGACTAGCGGGGACCTACGAGCAGTACTTC
.,few,TRBV9,TRBJ2-2,CASSVHVREASTGELFF,TGTGCCAGCAGCGTCCATGTACGAGAGGCCAGCACCGGGGAGCTGTTTTTT
TRBD2,.,TRBV27,TRBJ2-3,CASSFYGASGFTDTQYF,TGTGCCAGCAGTTTTTACGGGGCTAGCGGCTTCACAGATACGCAGTATTTT
TRBD2,many,TRBV10-3,TRBJ2-1,CATSLADPSYNEQFF,TGTGCCACCTCGCTAGCGGATCCCTCCTACAATGAGCAGTTCTTC
.,few,TRBV20-1,TRBJ1-1,CSARRGGEAFF,TGCAGTGCTAGAAGGGGGGGTGAAGCTTTCTTT
.,many,TRBV29-1,TRBJ2-7,CSVTRDGPYEQYF,TGCAGCGTTACCCGGGACGGCCCCTACGAGCAGTACTTC
TRBD2,few,TRBV2,TRBJ2-7,CASRGTSGSNYEQYF,TGTGCCAGCAGAGGTACTAGCGGGAGCAACTACGAGCAGTACTTC
TRBD1,many,TRBV12-3/TRBV12-4,TRBJ2-2,CASSSRTGANTGELFF,TGTGCCAGCAGTTCCCGGACAGGGGCGAACACCGGGGAGCTGTTTTTT
.,few,TRBV6-2/TRBV6-3,TRBJ1-5,CASSFNLNQPQHF,TGTGCCAGCAGTTTTAACCTCAATCAGCCCCAGCATTTT
.,.,TRBV25-1,TRBJ2-1,CASSVDGYGEQFF,TGTGCCAGCAGTGTTGACGGGTACGGTGAGCAGTTCTTC
.,.,TRBV4-3,TRBJ1-4,CASSQDRDRRSKLFF,TGCGCCAGCAGCCAAGATCGTGACAGGCGGTCAAAACTGTTTTTT
.,few,TRBV27,TRBJ1-2,CASSPAGRRDYTF,TGTGCCAGCAGTCCTGCAGGGCGGAGAGACTACACCTTC
TRBD2,many,TRBV5-5,TRBJ2-4,CASSFLVAGGRAAKNIQYF,TGTGCCAGCAGCTTTTTGGTCGCGGGAGGGAGGGCGGCCAAAAACATTCAGTACTTC
.,few,TRBV20-1,TRBJ2-7,CSASFLPGEQYF,TGCAGTGCTAGTTTCCTTCCGGGTGAGCAGTACTTC
.,many,TRBV20-1,TRBJ2-3,CSANPGRTTDTQYF,TGCAGTGCAAATCCGGGACGAACCACAGATACGCAGTATTTT
.,many,TRBV7-9,TRBJ2-1,CASGPPPRNEQFF,TGTGCCAGCGGCCCACCGCCCCGGAATGAGCAGTTCTTC
.,.,TRBV7-2,TRBJ2-3,CASSLVGFTSTDTQYF,TGTGCCAGCAGCTTAGTGGGCTTCACTAGCACAGATACGCAGTATTTT
.,many,TRBV15,TRBJ2-3,CATSRAPGVSTDTQYF,TGTGCCACCAGCAGAGCCCCCGGGGTTAGCACAGATACGCAGTATTTT
TRBD1,.,TRBV24-1,TRBJ2-2,CATSARQGQDTGELFF,TGTGCCACCAGTGCCCGACAGGGGCAAGACACCGGGGAGCTGTTTTTT
.,many,TRBV10-3,TRBJ2-1,CAIRAPLVDEQFF,TGTGCCATCCGGGCCCCGCTGGTGGATGAGCAGTTCTTC
.,many,TRBV4-1,TRBJ2-3,CASSLPAVAGRTDTQYF,TGCGCCAGCAGCCTCCCCGCAGTGGCGGGGCGCACAGATACGCAGTATTTT
.,many,TRBV24-1,TRBJ2-1,CATSGGAPRNEQFF,TGTGCCACCAGTGGAGGGGCCCCTAGGAATGAGCAGTTCTTC
.,many,TRBV20-1,TRBJ2-3,CSAVSYGGSSTDTQYF,TGCAGTGCTGTAAGCTACGGCGGTTCTAGCACAGATACGCAGTATTTT
.,many,TRBV6-2/TRBV6-3,TRBJ2-7,CASSPPLSSARSSYEQYF,TGTGCCAGCAGCCCGCCCCTGTCGTCGGCCAGGAGCTCCTACGAGCAGTACTTC
TRBD1,many,TRBV7-2,TRBJ2-5,CASSLRTGTGPETQYF,TGTGCCAGCAGCCTCCGAACCGGGACAGGGCCGGAGACCCAGTACTTC
TRBD1,many,TRBV7-2,TRBJ1-1,CASSFPLTGRFMNTEAFF,TGTGCCAGCAGCTTCCCCTTGACAGGGCGCTTCATGAACACTGAAGCTTTCTTT
.,.,TRBV6-1,TRBJ1-5,CASIGLLNQPQHF,TGTGCCAGTATTGGGTTGCTTAATCAGCCCCAGCATTTT
TRBD1,few,TRBV24-1,TRBJ2-1,CATSDYPGQGFYNEQFF,TGTGCCACCAGTGATTACCCGGGACAGGGCTTCTACAATGAGCAGTTCTTC
TRBD2,.,TRBV20-1,TRBJ2-1,CSARDGLAGANEQFF,TGCAGTGCTAGAGATGGGCTAGCGGGAGCCAATGAGCAGTTCTTC
.,few,TRBV28,TRBJ1-1,CASSRWNTEAFF,TGTGCCAGTTCCCGGTGGAACACTGAAGCTTTCTTT
.,many,TRBV28,TRBJ2-3,CASRTQGVSFTDTQYF,TGTGCCAGCAGGACTCAGGGAGTCTCCTTCACAGATACGCAGTATTTT
TRBD2,.,TRBV9,TRBJ2-7,CASSVAGGSSREQYF,TGTGCCAGCAGCGTAGCGGGGGGTTCATCGCGCGAGCAGTACTTC
TRBD2,many,TRBV7-6,TRBJ2-5,CASLRLARGGRDGETQYF,TGTGCCAGCTTGAGGCTTGCCCGGGGGGGCCGGGATGGAGAGACCCAGTACTTC
.,.,TRBV13,TRBJ2-7,CASSLGDVRGGPSSYEQYF,TGTGCCAGCAGCTTAGGCGACGTGAGGGGAGGCCCTAGCTCCTACGAGCAGTACTTC
TRBD1,many,TRBV4-3,TRBJ2-2,CASSQGRTGSTGELFF,TGCGCCAGCAGCCAAGGAAGGACAGGGAGCACCGGGGAGCTGTTTTTT
.,.,TRBV4-3,TRBJ2-1,CASKTLGNNEQFF,TGCGCCAGCAAGACTCTAGGTAATAATGAGCAGTTCTTC
TRBD2,many,TRBV7-9,TRBJ2-1,CASSSPSGEQFF,TGTGCCAGCAGCTCCCCTAGCGGTGAGCAGTTCTTC
.,few,TRBV2,TRBJ1-1,CASYTYPHTEAFF,TGTGCCAGCTACACCTACCCTCACACTGAAGCTTTCTTT
TRBD1,few,TRBV12-3/TRBV12-4,TRBJ1-6,CASSLVGQGQSPLHF,TGTGCCAGCAGTTTAGTGGGACAGGGACAATCACCCCTCCACTTT
.,few,TRBV4-3,TRBJ2-6,CASSPFDSGANVLTF,TGCGCCAGCAGCCCTTTCGACTCTGGGGCCAACGTCCTGACTTTC
.,few,TRBV28,TRBJ1-5,CASSVGRYSNQPQHF,TGTGCCAGCAGTGTGGGACGGTATAGCAATCAGCCCCAGCATTTT
.,.,TRBV4-1,TRBJ2-7,CASSHRTRSSYEQYF,TGCGCCAGCAGCCACCGGACGCGTAGCTCCTACGAGCAGTACTTC
TRBD1,many,TRBV12-3/TRBV12-4,TRBJ2-1,CASRPGQLHNEQFF,TGTGCCAGCAGGCCGGGACAGCTTCACAATGAGCAGTTCTTC
.,.,TRBV27,TRBJ2-5,CASSSLRTAQFQETQYF,TGTGCCAGCAGTTCCCTCCGGACAGCCCAATTCCAAGAGACCCAGTACTTC
.,many,TRBV10-3,TRBJ2-5,CAISESIARETQYF,TGTGCCATCAGTGAGTCGATAGCGAGGGAGACCCAGTACTTC
.,few,TRBV3-1,TRBJ2-2,CASSPDGLGNTGELFF,TGTGCCAGCAGCCCCGACGGCCTAGGCAACACCGGGGAGCTGTTTTTT
.,few,TRBV29-1,TRBJ2-5,CSVEWVSEETQYF,TGCAGCGTTGAATGGGTATCGGAAGAGACCCAGTACTTC
TRBD2,many,TRBV28,TRBJ2-7,CASRLLAGDYEQYF,TGTGCCAGCAGGCTACTCGCGGGAGATTACGAGCAGTACTTC
.,many,TRBV12-3/TRBV12-4,TRBJ1-1,CASSLFQPEAFF,TGTGCCAGCAGTTTATTTCAACCTGAAGCTTTCTTT
.,many,TRBV5-6,TRBJ2-7,CASSVRRTEQYF,TGTGCCAGCAGCGTTAGAAGGACCGAGCAGTACTTC